This TCR beta chain was observed in a study of STAT5B mutations in CD4+ large granular lymphocyte leukemia. Overall study results and limits: No patients shared main leukemic clonotypes, though around 27% appeared at low frequency elsewhere.

This clone was detected only a few times. What it recognizes is unknown. The survey-level immunoSEQ assay was used. Sequencing was performed with immunoSEQ multiplex PCR; in TCRdb, only in-frame clones are kept and a portion is missing. Of about 35,000 clones in the sample, about four fifths were seen once. CDR1 is GTSNPN and CDR2 is SVGIG in the germline V gene (reference sequence). Trimming removed 2 bases at V and 9 bases at J, with 11 bases between. The CDR3 contains 12 residues. The receptor was isolated from a human donor in good health. This chain joins TRBV30 and TRBJ1-5; no reliable D call. The sequenced sample consisted of CD4+ T cells from blood buffy coats. DNA for the CDR3: TGTGCCTGGAGTCCTGGGGTCGGGCCCCAGCATTTT. Translation: CAWSPGVGPQHF.